The source of this TCR beta chain is a study of human T cells and chemical hapten exposure. The CDR3 totals 15 residues. The trim removed 2 bases at V and 5 bases at J, leaving 2 bases unmatched. The sample's time point: patch test 2, 6 weeks after DPC sensitization. The sample's treatment: therapeutic diphenylcyclopropenone sensitization with weekly scalp DPC. This clonotype was observed at least ten times. TCRdb reprocessed the RACE reads via MiXCR and lists one record per CDR3 protein. Of nearly 95,000 distinct CDR3 sequences listed, about 10% are singletons. This TCR came from a man aged 35 to 55 with alopecia areata. Some clones in this sample may be carry-over from other donors' samples. V is TRBV12-3 or TRBV12-4 and J is TRBJ2-3, with 12 nucleotides matching TRBD2. The starting material was whole blood, obtained in connection with sensitization to the hapten diphenylcyclopropenone (DPC). CDR3 bases: TGTGCCAGCAGTTTATCTAGCGGGGGGGGAGATACGCAGTATTTT. Translation gives CASSLSSGGGDTQYF.